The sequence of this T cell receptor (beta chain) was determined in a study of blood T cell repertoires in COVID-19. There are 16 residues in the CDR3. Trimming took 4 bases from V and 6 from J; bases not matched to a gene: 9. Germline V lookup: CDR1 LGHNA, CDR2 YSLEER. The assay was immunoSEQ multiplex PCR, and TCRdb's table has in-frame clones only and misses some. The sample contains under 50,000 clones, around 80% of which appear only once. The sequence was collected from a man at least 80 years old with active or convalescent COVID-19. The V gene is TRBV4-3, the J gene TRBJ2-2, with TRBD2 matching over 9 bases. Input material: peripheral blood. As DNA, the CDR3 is TGCGCCAGCAGCCTCTCGGGCGGGGGGGCGGCCGGGGAGCTGTTTTTT. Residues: CASSLSGGGAAGELFF.